The clone carrying this T cell receptor beta chain was seen a few times. Profiled with immunoSEQ multiplex PCR; TCRdb holds only in-frame clones, not every one. Of about 120,000 clones listed, 65% to 90% are singletons. The data originate from a study of blood T cell repertoires in COVID-19. The CDR3 is 17 residues long. Germline CDR1 LGHNA, CDR2 YNFKEQ. V trimming: 4 bases; J trimming: 2 bases; junction bases outside the gene matches: 10. The chain recombines TRBV4-2 with TRBJ1-5; TRBD1 agrees at 8 bases. The specimen sequenced was peripheral blood. The sequence was collected from a woman aged 80 or over with acute or convalescent COVID-19. Here the CDR3 DNA reads TGTGCCAGCAGCCGCGGACAGGGTGGGAGCGGCAATCAGCCCCAGCATTTT. It encodes CASSRGQGGSGNQPQHF.